The T cell receptor beta chain described here comes from a study of post-analysis software for immune sequencing data. TCR beta libraries were prepared from cDNA with unique molecular identifiers. A single record per CDR3 protein comes from TCRdb applying MiXCR to the PCR reads. The data contain hundreds of thousands of distinct CDR3 sequences, roughly three fifths of them singletons. Sequencing was performed on blood. The clonotype comes from a girl aged 2-10 years with multiple sclerosis.

The CDR3 reads CASSNSGRSGEQYF. In DNA, the CDR3 is TGTGCCAGCAGCAATAGCGGGAGAAGTGGGGAGCAGTACTTC. The chain joins TRBV6-5 to TRBJ2-7; 9 bases fit TRBD2. The length of the CDR3 is 14 residues. Germline loops: CDR1 MNHEY, CDR2 SVGAGI. The J segment lost 7 bases and the V segment lost 6 bases, leaving 10 bases of the junction unmatched.